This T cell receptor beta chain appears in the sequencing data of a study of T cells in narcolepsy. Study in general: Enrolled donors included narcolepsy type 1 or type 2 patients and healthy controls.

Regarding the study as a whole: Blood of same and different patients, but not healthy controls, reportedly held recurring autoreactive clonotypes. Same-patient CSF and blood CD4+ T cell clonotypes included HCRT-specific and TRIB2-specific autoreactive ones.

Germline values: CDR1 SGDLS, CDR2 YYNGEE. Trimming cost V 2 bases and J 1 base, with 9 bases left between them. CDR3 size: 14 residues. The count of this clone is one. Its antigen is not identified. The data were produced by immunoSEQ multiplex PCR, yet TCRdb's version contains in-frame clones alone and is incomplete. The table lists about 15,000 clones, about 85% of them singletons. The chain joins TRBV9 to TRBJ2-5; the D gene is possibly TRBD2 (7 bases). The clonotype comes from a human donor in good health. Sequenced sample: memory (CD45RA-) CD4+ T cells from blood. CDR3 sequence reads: CASSVRGGQETQYF. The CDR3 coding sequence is TGTGCCAGCAGCGTGAGGGGGGGCCAAGAGACCCAGTACTTC. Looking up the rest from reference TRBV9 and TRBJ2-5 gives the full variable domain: DSGVTQTPKHLITATGQRVTLRCSPRSGDLSVYWYQQSLDQGLQFLIQYYNGEERAKGNILERFSAQQFPDLHSELNLSSLELGDSALYFCASSVRGGQETQYFGPGTRLLVL.